This TCR beta chain was sequenced in a study of vaccination effects on CD4 cells after COVID-19. The study's findings and limits: In healthy vaccinees, only 1 of 255 vaccine-induced clones cross-reacted with common cold coronaviruses.

ViraFEST expansion of antigen-specific CD4+ T cells with viral peptide pools preceded sequencing. The culture ran for around nine days, and then CD4+ T cells were isolated. Testing of the vaccine recipients showed negative nucleocapsid antibodies and no prior SARS-CoV-2 infection. Supplemented with 8.5 to 10 IU/ml IL-2 and 10 ug/ml peptides, two million PBMC per well were kept in culture. Half-medium replacement with IL-2 medium occurred on days 3 and 7. Trimming at V came to 7 bases and at J to 7 bases, leaving 7 bases not matched to a gene. The CDR3 loop spans 15 amino acids. Per germline, CDR1 ENHRY and CDR2 SYGVKD. Comment on this clone: What it recognizes is unknown.

The protocol was immunoSEQ multiplex PCR, while the TCRdb copy is restricted to in-frame clones and leaves out a portion. The data hold about 41,000 clones, with under 75% observed a single time. The sample consisted of CD4+ T cells from PBMCs cultured with HCoV-OC43 spike peptides, taken before COVID-19 vaccination. The subset here: HCoV-OC43 spike overlapping peptide pool stimulation. This chain links TRBV10-3 with TRBJ2-1; 13 positions agree with TRBD2. This clonotype originated in a human donor who received a COVID-19 vaccine. The CDR3 protein is CAITQGLAGPNEQFF. CDR3 sequence (DNA): TGTGCCATCACTCAGGGACTAGCGGGACCGAATGAGCAGTTCTTC.